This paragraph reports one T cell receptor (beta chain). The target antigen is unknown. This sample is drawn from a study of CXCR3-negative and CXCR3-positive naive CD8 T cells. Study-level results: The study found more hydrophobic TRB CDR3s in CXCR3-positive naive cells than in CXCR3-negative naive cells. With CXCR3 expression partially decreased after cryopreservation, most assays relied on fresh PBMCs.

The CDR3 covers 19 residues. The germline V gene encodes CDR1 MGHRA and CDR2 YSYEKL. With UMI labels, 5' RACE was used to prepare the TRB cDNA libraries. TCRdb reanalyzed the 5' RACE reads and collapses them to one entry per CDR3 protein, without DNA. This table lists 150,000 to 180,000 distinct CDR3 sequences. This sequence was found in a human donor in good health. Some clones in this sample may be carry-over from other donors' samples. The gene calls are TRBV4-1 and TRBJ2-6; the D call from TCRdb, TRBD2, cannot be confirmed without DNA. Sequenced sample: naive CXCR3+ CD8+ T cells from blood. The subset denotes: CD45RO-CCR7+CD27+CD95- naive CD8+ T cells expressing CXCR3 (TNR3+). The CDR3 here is CASSPPPVAGYSGANVLTF.